Listed below are T cell receptor beta chains from one sample, sequenced in a study of T cell responses to AZD1222 COVID-19 vaccine. TCRdb's table, derived via immunoSEQ multiplex PCR, lists solely in-frame clones and lacks some. The sample lists around 120,000 clones; more than 85% were seen once. The material sequenced was peripheral blood, taken on day 0 of AZD1222 vaccination. These receptors all come from an adult in good health. The CDR3 runs from the conserved cysteine through the conserved F or W. The order of the fields is clone size, J gene, V gene, D gene, CDR3 protein, CDR3 DNA. D genes are given only for firm matches. Clone size appears in some rows only: once, few, many, or a class for an expanded clone.

size: -
J: TRBJ1-1
V: TRBV7-2
D: -
CDR3: CASSFGPGAFF
DNA: TGTGCCAGCAGCTTTGGTCCGGGAGCTTTCTTT

size: many
J: TRBJ1-4
V: TRBV5-5
D: TRBD1
CDR3: CASSLRDSHSTNEKLFF
DNA: TGTGCCAGCAGCTTGCGGGACAGCCACTCAACTAATGAAAAACTGTTTTTT

size: -
J: TRBJ1-6
V: TRBV19
D: TRBD1
CDR3: CASTPGQGGGPLHF
DNA: TGTGCCAGTACCCCGGGACAGGGGGGAGGACCCCTCCACTTT

size: once
J: TRBJ2-1
V: TRBV30
D: TRBD2
CDR3: CAWTLAGAGDEQFF
DNA: TGTGCCTGGACATTAGCGGGAGCAGGCGATGAGCAGTTCTTC

size: few
J: TRBJ1-1
V: TRBV3-1/TRBV3-2
D: -
CDR3: CASSQGFEAFF
DNA: TGTGCCAGCAGCCAAGGATTTGAAGCTTTCTTT

size: -
J: TRBJ1-5
V: TRBV3-1/TRBV3-2
D: -
CDR3: CASSQTLRQDQPQHF
DNA: TGTGCCAGCAGCCAAACCCTTAGACAAGATCAGCCCCAGCATTTT

size: -
J: TRBJ2-6
V: TRBV24-1
D: -
CDR3: CATSDLQSGANVLTF
DNA: TGTGCCACCAGTGATTTGCAGTCTGGGGCCAACGTCCTGACTTTC

size: -
J: TRBJ2-2
V: TRBV12-3/TRBV12-4
D: -
CDR3: CASRGGGGELFF
DNA: TGTGCCAGCAGAGGGGGGGGCGGGGAGCTGTTTTTT

size: -
J: TRBJ1-2
V: TRBV6-6
D: -
CDR3: CASTGYGYTF
DNA: TGTGCCAGCACCGGATATGGCTACACCTTC

size: -
J: TRBJ2-5
V: TRBV27
D: -
CDR3: CASRPASQETQYF
DNA: TGTGCCAGCAGACCGGCATCCCAGGAGACCCAGTACTTC

size: -
J: TRBJ2-1
V: TRBV4-1
D: TRBD1
CDR3: CASSQVGTGDYNEQFF
DNA: TGCGCCAGCAGCCAAGTAGGGACAGGGGACTACAATGAGCAGTTCTTC

size: -
J: TRBJ2-1
V: TRBV5-8
D: TRBD1
CDR3: CASSYGQGSFF
DNA: TGTGCCAGCAGCTATGGACAGGGGAGCTTCTTC

size: -
J: TRBJ1-5
V: TRBV6-5
D: TRBD1
CDR3: CASILDRGNQPQHF
DNA: TGTGCCAGCATTCTGGACAGGGGTAATCAGCCCCAGCATTTT

size: -
J: TRBJ1-6
V: TRBV5-4
D: -
CDR3: CASSNSGSSYNSPLHF
DNA: TGTGCCAGCAGCAATTCTGGTAGCTCCTATAATTCACCCCTCCACTTT

size: few
J: TRBJ1-6
V: TRBV9
D: -
CDR3: CASSLGPRGSPLHF
DNA: TGTGCCAGCAGTTTAGGCCCGAGGGGTTCACCCCTCCACTTT

size: -
J: TRBJ2-7
V: TRBV2
D: -
CDR3: CASILGAQNTYEQYF
DNA: TGTGCCAGCATACTGGGGGCGCAAAATACCTACGAGCAGTACTTC

size: -
J: TRBJ2-7
V: TRBV5-1
D: -
CDR3: CASSMNRAPYEQYF
DNA: TGCGCCAGCAGCATGAACAGGGCCCCCTACGAGCAGTACTTC

size: -
J: TRBJ1-5
V: TRBV7-8
D: -
CDR3: CASSYSQGQPQHF
DNA: TGTGCCAGCAGCTACTCCCAGGGTCAGCCCCAGCATTTT

size: -
J: TRBJ1-5
V: TRBV19
D: TRBD1
CDR3: CASRIKILTGATGQPQHF
DNA: TGTGCCAGTAGGATAAAGATCCTTACAGGGGCCACTGGTCAGCCCCAGCATTTT

size: few
J: TRBJ1-5
V: TRBV7-9
D: -
CDR3: CASSQGVHSNQPQHF
DNA: TGTGCCAGCAGCCAGGGAGTCCATAGCAATCAGCCCCAGCATTTT

size: -
J: TRBJ2-2
V: TRBV24-1
D: -
CDR3: CATSAQGPGRLGELFF
DNA: TGTGCCACCAGTGCCCAGGGGCCAGGGCGCCTCGGGGAGCTGTTTTTT

size: -
J: TRBJ2-7
V: TRBV9
D: TRBD1
CDR3: CASSVVDRGYEQYF
DNA: TGTGCCAGCAGCGTAGTGGACAGGGGTTACGAGCAGTACTTC

size: -
J: TRBJ2-3
V: TRBV24-1
D: -
CDR3: CATSDLGSTDTQYF
DNA: TGTGCCACCAGTGATTTGGGGAGCACAGATACGCAGTATTTT

size: few
J: TRBJ1-2
V: TRBV10-3
D: TRBD1
CDR3: CAISELGQGYGYTF
DNA: TGTGCCATCAGTGAGTTGGGACAGGGATATGGCTACACCTTC

size: -
J: TRBJ2-7
V: TRBV19
D: -
CDR3: CASSLQGSEQYF
DNA: TGTGCCAGTAGCCTACAGGGTTCCGAGCAGTACTTC

size: -
J: TRBJ2-3
V: TRBV13
D: -
CDR3: CASSPLVTDTQYF
DNA: TGTGCCAGCAGCCCCCTGGTCACAGATACGCAGTATTTT

size: -
J: TRBJ1-2
V: TRBV10-2
D: -
CDR3: CASGGTNGYGYTF
DNA: TGCGCCAGCGGTGGGACCAACGGGTATGGCTACACCTTC

size: -
J: TRBJ1-3
V: TRBV18
D: -
CDR3: CASSIVGAGNTIYF
DNA: TGTGCCAGCTCAATCGTCGGAGCAGGAAACACCATATATTTT

size: -
J: TRBJ1-2
V: TRBV9
D: -
CDR3: CASSVDGGGYTF
DNA: TGTGCCAGCAGCGTAGACGGGGGAGGCTACACCTTC

size: -
J: TRBJ1-3
V: TRBV19
D: -
CDR3: CASSIPSAGQGNTIYF
DNA: TGTGCCAGTAGTATCCCCTCCGCAGGGCAAGGAAACACCATATATTTT

size: -
J: TRBJ2-7
V: TRBV3-1/TRBV3-2
D: -
CDR3: CASSPFRYTGFPKRIRQYEQYF
DNA: TGTGCCAGCAGCCCGTTTCGTTATACAGGGTTCCCCAAGAGAATCAGACAATACGAGCAGTACTTC

size: -
J: TRBJ2-5
V: TRBV19
D: -
CDR3: CASSASGKTQYF
DNA: TGTGCCAGTAGCGCGAGTGGGAAGACCCAGTACTTC

size: few
J: TRBJ2-7
V: TRBV28
D: TRBD2
CDR3: CASRTIAGADLSNSYEQYF
DNA: TGTGCCAGCAGAACTATAGCGGGAGCAGATCTCTCGAATTCCTACGAGCAGTACTTC

size: few
J: TRBJ1-2
V: TRBV28
D: TRBD1
CDR3: CASSPLFQGGNYGYTF
DNA: TGTGCCAGCAGTCCATTGTTCCAGGGGGGGAACTATGGCTACACCTTC

size: -
J: TRBJ1-2
V: TRBV27
D: -
CDR3: CASRGGTPNGYTF
DNA: TGTGCCAGCAGGGGCGGGACACCCAATGGCTACACCTTC